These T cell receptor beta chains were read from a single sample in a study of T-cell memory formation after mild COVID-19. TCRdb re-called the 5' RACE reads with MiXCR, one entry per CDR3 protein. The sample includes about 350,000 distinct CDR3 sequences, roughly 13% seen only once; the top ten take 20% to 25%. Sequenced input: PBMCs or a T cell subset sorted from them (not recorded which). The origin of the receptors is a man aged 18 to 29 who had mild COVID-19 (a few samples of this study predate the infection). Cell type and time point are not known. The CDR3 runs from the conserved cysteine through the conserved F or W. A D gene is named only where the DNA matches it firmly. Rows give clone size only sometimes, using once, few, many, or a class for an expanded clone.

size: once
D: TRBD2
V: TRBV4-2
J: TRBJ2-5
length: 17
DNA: TGTGCCAGCAGCCAAGGCGGCCTAGCGGGGGGGCCGGAGACCCAGTACTTC
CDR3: CASSQGGLAGGPETQYF

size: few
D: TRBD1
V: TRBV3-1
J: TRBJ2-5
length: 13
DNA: TGTGCCAGCAAATTACAGGGGGGAGAGACCCAGTACTTC
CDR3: CASKLQGGETQYF

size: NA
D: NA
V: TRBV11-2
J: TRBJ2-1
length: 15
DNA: TGTGCCAGCAGCTTTCTAACGGGGGAATACAATGAGCAGTTCTTC
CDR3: CASSFLTGEYNEQFF

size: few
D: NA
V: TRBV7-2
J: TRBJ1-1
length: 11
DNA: TGTGCCAGCAGCGAGAGCCCTGAAGCTTTCTTT
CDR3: CASSESPEAFF

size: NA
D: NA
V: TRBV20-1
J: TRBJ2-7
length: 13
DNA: TGCAGTGGAAGCGGCGAGTCAGGATACGAGCAGTACTTC
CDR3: CSGSGESGYEQYF

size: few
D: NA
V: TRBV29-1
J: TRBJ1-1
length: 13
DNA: TGCAGCGTTGACGCGACAGGGAACACTGAAGCTTTCTTT
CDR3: CSVDATGNTEAFF

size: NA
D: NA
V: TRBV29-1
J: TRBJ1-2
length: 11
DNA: TGCAGCGCCACGGGGGGTGGTGGCTACACCTTC
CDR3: CSATGGGGYTF

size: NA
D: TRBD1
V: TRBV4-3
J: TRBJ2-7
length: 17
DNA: TGCGCCAGCAGCCAAGATCTTAAGGGACAGGGGCGTCGGGAGCAGTACTTC
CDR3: CASSQDLKGQGRREQYF

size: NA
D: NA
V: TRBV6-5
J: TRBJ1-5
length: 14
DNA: TGTGCCAGCAGCCCTAGGGAGGGCAATCAGCCCCAGCATTTT
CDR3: CASSPREGNQPQHF

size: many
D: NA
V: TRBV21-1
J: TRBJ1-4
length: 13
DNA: TGTGCCAGTGGCAACAGGAGGAGTGAAAAACTGTTTTTT
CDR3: CASGNRRSEKLFF

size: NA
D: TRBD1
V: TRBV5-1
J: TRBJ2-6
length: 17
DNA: TGCGCCAGCAGCCGGAGACAGGGGGTCTCTGGGGCCAACGTCCTGACTTTC
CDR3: CASSRRQGVSGANVLTF

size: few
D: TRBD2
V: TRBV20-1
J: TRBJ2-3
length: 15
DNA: TGCAGTGCTCAACTAGCGGGGGGGCCAGGAGATACGCAGTATTTT
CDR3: CSAQLAGGPGDTQYF

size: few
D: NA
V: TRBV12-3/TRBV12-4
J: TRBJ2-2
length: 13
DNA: TGTGCCAGCAGGGCAGGACACACCGGGGAGCTGTTTTTT
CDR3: CASRAGHTGELFF

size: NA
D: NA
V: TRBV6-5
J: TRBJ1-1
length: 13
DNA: TGTGCCAGCAGTCGCAACAGTGAGACTGAAGCTTTCTTT
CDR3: CASSRNSETEAFF

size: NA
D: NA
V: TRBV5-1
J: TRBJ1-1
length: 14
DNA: TGCGCCAGCAGCGGGGCCCCAGGGAACACTGAAGCTTTCTTT
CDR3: CASSGAPGNTEAFF

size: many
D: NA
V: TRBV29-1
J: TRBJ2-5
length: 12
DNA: TGCAGCGTTGTACAGGGAGGAGAGACCCAGTACTTC
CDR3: CSVVQGGETQYF

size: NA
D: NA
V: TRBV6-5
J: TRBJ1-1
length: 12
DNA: TGTGCCAGCAGTTACTTCCAGGGGACGGCTTTCTTT
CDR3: CASSYFQGTAFF

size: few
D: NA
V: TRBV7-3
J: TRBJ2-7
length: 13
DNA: TGTGCCAGCAGCTTAGATCCGGGTTTGGAGCAGTACTTC
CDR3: CASSLDPGLEQYF

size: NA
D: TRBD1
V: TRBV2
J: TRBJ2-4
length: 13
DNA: TGTGCCAGCGGGGGACAGGGGGCTAACATTCAGTACTTC
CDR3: CASGGQGANIQYF

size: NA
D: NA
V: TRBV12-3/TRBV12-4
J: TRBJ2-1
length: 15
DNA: TGTGCCAGCAGTTTGAGCACAGGGCTCTACAATGAGCAGTTCTTC
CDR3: CASSLSTGLYNEQFF

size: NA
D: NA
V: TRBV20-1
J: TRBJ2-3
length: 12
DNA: TGCAGTGCTAGCGGCAACACAGATACGCAGTATTTT
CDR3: CSASGNTDTQYF

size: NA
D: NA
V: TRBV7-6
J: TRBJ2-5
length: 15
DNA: TGTGCCAGCAGCCTCGAAGCGGGCCCCTTGGAGACCCAGTACTTC
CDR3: CASSLEAGPLETQYF

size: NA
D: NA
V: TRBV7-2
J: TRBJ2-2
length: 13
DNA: TGTGCCAGCAGCTCCTACGGGCCCGGGGAGCTGTTTTTT
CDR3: CASSSYGPGELFF

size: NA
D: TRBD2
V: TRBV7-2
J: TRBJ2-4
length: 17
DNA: TGTGCCAGCAGCTACGGGACTAGCGGGGGGGCCGTAGTCATTCAGTACTTC
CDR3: CASSYGTSGGAVVIQYF

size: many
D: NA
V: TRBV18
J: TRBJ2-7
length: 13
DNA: TGTGCCAGCTCAGTACAGGGTACGTACGAGCAGTACTTC
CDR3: CASSVQGTYEQYF

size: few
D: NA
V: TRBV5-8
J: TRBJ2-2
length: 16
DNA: TGTGCCAGCAGCTTGCCCCCGGGGGGCGGGACCGGGGAGCTGTTTTTT
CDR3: CASSLPPGGGTGELFF

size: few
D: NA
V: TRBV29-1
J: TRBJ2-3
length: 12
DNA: TGCAGCGCCGTAGTCTCCACAGATACGCAGTATTTT
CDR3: CSAVVSTDTQYF

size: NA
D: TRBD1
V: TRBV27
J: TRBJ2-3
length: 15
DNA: TGTGCCAGCAGGCAGATGGGACAGGGTACAGATACGCAGTATTTT
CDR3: CASRQMGQGTDTQYF

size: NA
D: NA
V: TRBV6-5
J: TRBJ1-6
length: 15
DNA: TGTGCCAGCAGTTACTCGCAGCTACTGAATTCACCCCTCCACTTT
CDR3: CASSYSQLLNSPLHF

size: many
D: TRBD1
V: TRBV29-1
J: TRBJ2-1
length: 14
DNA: TGCAGCGCGGACAGGTGGGTCTCCTACAATGAGCAGTTCTTC
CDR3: CSADRWVSYNEQFF

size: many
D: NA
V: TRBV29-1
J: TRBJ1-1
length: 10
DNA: TGCAGCGTGACGAACACTGAAGCTTTCTTT
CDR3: CSVTNTEAFF

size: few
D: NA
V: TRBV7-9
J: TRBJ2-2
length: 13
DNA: TGTGCCAGCAGCACCGGGGTAGCCGGGGAGCTGTTTTTT
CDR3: CASSTGVAGELFF

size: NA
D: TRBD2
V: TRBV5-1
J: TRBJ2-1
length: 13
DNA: TGCGCCAGCAGCTTGGTGACTAGCGGGGATCAGTTCTTC
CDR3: CASSLVTSGDQFF

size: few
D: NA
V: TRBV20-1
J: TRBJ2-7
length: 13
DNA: TGCAGTGGCCCTAGGGGGGCCCCCTACGAGCAGTACTTC
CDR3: CSGPRGAPYEQYF

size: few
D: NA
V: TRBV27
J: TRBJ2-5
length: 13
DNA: TGTGCCAGCGCGTCCCGCCTACAAGAGACCCAGTACTTC
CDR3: CASASRLQETQYF

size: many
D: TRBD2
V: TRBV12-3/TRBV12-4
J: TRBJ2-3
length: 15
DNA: TGTGCCAGCAGTTCGAATAGCGGGGCCCGGGATACGCAGTATTTT
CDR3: CASSSNSGARDTQYF

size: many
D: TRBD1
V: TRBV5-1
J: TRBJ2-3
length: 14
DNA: TGCGCCAGCAGCCAACAGGGGACCCCAGATACGCAGTATTTT
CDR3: CASSQQGTPDTQYF

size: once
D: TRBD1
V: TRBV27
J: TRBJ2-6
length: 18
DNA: TGTGCCAGCAGTTCCGACAGGGGTTATAAGCGTGAGGCCAACGTCCTGACTTTC
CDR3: CASSSDRGYKREANVLTF

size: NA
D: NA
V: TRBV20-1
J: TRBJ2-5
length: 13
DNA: TGCAGTGCCGGAACAGGGTATCAAGAGACCCAGTACTTC
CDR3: CSAGTGYQETQYF

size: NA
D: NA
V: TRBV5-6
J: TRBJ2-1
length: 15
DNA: TGTGCCAGCAGCCTCCGGGACGTACTTAACAATGAGCAGTTCTTC
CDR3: CASSLRDVLNNEQFF

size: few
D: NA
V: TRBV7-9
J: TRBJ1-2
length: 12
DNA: TGTGCCAGCAGCTTATTAGGGACGGGCTACACCTTC
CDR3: CASSLLGTGYTF

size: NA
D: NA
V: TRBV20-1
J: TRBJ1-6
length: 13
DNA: TGCAGTGCCGCCAGAACGTTGGATTCACCCCTCCACTTT
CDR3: CSAARTLDSPLHF

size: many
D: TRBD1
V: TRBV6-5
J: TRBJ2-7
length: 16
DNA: TGTGCCAGCAGTCCCTTCGGGACAGGGGTGTCCTACGAGCAGTACTTC
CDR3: CASSPFGTGVSYEQYF

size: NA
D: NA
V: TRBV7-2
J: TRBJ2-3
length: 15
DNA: TGTGCCAGCAGCTTAGGGCTAGCGATAGGAGATACGCAGTATTTT
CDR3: CASSLGLAIGDTQYF

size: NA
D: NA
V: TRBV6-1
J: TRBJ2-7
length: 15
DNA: TGTGCCAGCAGTGTCGAGGCGGGACAGCGTTACGAGCAGTACTTC
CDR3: CASSVEAGQRYEQYF

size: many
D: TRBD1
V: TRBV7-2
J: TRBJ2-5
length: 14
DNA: TGTGCCAGCAGCCTCGGACAGGGACCTTGGACCCAGTACTTC
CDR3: CASSLGQGPWTQYF

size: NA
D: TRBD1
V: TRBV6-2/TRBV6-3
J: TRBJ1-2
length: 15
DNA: TGTGCCAGCAGGCCACAGGGGAAAGGAGACTATGGCTACACCTTC
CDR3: CASRPQGKGDYGYTF

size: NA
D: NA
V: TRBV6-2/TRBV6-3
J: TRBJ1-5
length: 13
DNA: TGTGCCAGCAGTCCCCCTAGCAATCAGCCCCAGCATTTT
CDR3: CASSPPSNQPQHF

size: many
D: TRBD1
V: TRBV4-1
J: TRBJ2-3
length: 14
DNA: TGCGCCAGCAGCCTCGACAGGGACACAGATACGCAGTATTTT
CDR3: CASSLDRDTDTQYF

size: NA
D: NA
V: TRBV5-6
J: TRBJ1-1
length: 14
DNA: TGTGCCTCCCTTTTGGGGTCGGGGAACACTGAAGCTTTCTTT
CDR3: CASLLGSGNTEAFF

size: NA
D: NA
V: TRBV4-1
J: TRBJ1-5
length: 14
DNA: TGCGCCAGCAGCCAGATAGGAGTTCGTCAGCCCCAGCATTTT
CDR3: CASSQIGVRQPQHF

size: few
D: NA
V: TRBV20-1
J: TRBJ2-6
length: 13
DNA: TGCAGTGCTAGGAGGACTGGGGCCAACGTCCTGACTTTC
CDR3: CSARRTGANVLTF

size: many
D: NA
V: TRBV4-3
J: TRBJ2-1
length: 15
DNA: TGCGCCAGCAGCCAAACCCCCCAGAAGGGCAATGAGCAGTTCTTC
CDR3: CASSQTPQKGNEQFF

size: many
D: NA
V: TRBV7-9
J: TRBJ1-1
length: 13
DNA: TGTGCCAGCAGCTTACAGGGGAGAACTGAAGCTTTCTTT
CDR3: CASSLQGRTEAFF